This T cell receptor (beta chain) was observed in a study of T cells expressing NK-cell markers. Across the whole study: Repertoires of TCR beta were obtained from T cells sorted as CD3+CD56+NKG2C+, CD3+CD56+NKG2C- and CD3+CD56-NKG2C+. Most of the eight sequenced donors tested HCMV-seropositive; one tested seronegative.

To note about this clonotype: Its antigen remains unknown.

Generation of TCR beta cDNA was performed by 5'RACE template switching incorporating UMIs. Reanalyzing the 5' RACE reads, TCRdb keeps one entry per CDR3 protein, without DNA. Here the sample table reports around 380,000 distinct CDR3 sequences. General study findings and limits: Dominant NKG2C+ clonotypes were found to form roughly 1.0-7.0% of CD8+ T cells in more than five donors.

Germline V lookup: CDR1 MNHEY, CDR2 SMNVEV (reference sequence). CDR3 size: 14 residues. The source of this sequence is a woman aged 45-59 years in good health. Material: blood T cells: a sorted CD56 or NKG2C T cell subset, CD4+ or CD8+ T cells, or bulk PBMC T cells (not recorded which). The rearrangement links TRBV27 to TRBJ1-5; TCRdb picks TRBD1, but there is no DNA to check that call. The CDR3 is CASRRDRGGQPQHF.